The clone carrying this TCR beta chain was detected a few times. The sample comes from a study of T cell responses to AZD1222 COVID-19 vaccine. The V gene end was trimmed by 5 bases and the J gene end by 2 bases; junction bases not matched to a gene: 3. The germline V gene has CDR1 ENHRY and CDR2 SYGVKD. The CDR3 has 14 residues. Clones were read by immunoSEQ multiplex PCR, and TCRdb kept only the in-frame ones, dropping some. Of 120,000 or so clones in the sample, around 84% were seen once. The clonotype originates from an adult who received the AZD1222 COVID-19 vaccine. The chain has TRBV10-3 and TRBJ1-5; TRBD1 matches at 7 bases. The starting material was peripheral blood, obtained 28 days after the second AZD1222 dose. The CDR3 region is CAISIDRGNQPQHF. The CDR3, as DNA: TGTGCCATCAGTATAGACAGGGGCAATCAGCCCCAGCATTTT.